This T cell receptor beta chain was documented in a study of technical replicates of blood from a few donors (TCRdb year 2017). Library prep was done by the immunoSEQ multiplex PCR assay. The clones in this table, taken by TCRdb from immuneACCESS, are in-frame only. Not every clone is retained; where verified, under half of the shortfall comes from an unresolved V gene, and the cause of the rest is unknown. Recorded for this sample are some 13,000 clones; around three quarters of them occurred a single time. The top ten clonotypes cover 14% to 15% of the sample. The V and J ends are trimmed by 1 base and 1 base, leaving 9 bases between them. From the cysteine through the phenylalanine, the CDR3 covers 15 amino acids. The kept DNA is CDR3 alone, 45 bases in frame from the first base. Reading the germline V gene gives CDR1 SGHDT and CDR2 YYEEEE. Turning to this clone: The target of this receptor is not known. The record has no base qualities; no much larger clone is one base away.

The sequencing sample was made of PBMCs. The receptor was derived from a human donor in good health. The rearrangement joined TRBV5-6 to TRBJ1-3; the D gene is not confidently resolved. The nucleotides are TGTGCCAGCAGCTTGTTCTCCGTATCTGGAAACACCATATATTTT. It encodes CASSLFSVSGNTIYF.